This T cell receptor beta chain is from a study of blood T cell repertoires in COVID-19. The wider study: There were acute and convalescent COVID-19 samples, and they came from the United States, Italy and Spain. From T cells, B-cell-depleted T cells, or PBMCs came the material, which was cDNA or gDNA.

How the authors handled the data: Estimates of nucleated cell counts were drawn from the amplification of reference gene primers. Repertoires were generated with immunoSEQ multiplex PCR, while TCRdb's copy carries only in-frame clones and drops some. V and J calls and clone size are as listed in that table; D and trimming were resolved from the DNA. The profile shows about 110,000 clones, 70% to 85% of them singletons. Source material: peripheral blood. This receptor was taken from a woman in her forties with acute or convalescent COVID-19.

CDR3 nucleotides: TGTGCCAGCAGTGATACAGCAAACACTGAAGCTTTCTTT. Translated: CASSDTANTEAFF. The genes are TRBV2 and TRBJ1-1; no clear D gene. The germline V gene has CDR1 SNHLY and CDR2 FYNNEI. This CDR3 comprises 13 residues. V lost 3 bases, J lost 2 bases, and 7 bases lay in between.